A selection of T cell receptor beta chains follows, all from one sample in a study of shared clonotypes between healthy human individuals. The data were produced by immunoSEQ multiplex PCR, yet TCRdb's version contains in-frame clones alone and is incomplete. The sample carries approximately 470,000 clones, about 78% recorded once. Specimen: PBMCs. These receptor sequences come from a middle-aged woman in good health. Some clones in this sample may be carry-over from other donors' samples. Both conserved end residues are part of each CDR3. A D gene is named only where the DNA matches it firmly.

J gene,CDR3 length,V gene,D gene,CDR3 protein
TRBJ2-5,18,TRBV9,TRBD2,CASSVVSEGGTNQETQYF
TRBJ1-1,19,TRBV7-6,TRBD1,CASSSGTGPPTVVDTEAFF
TRBJ2-7,14,TRBV28,.,CASSLVSTRYEQYF
TRBJ2-1,16,TRBV5-4,TRBD2,CASSLTSGNTYNEQFF
TRBJ1-2,14,TRBV18,.,CASSPGAETYGYTF
TRBJ2-7,15,TRBV28,.,CASSLVSGLSYEQYF
TRBJ2-1,13,TRBV6-7,TRBD2,CASGGGFYNEQFF
TRBJ1-1,11,TRBV10-3,.,CAIRLNTEAFF
TRBJ2-2,17,TRBV4-2,.,CASSPVHGGSDTGELFF
TRBJ2-2,16,TRBV18,.,CASSPPGRGNTGELFF
TRBJ2-3,19,TRBV4-3,.,CASSQEGRGQGTFTDTQYF
TRBJ2-1,12,TRBV7-8,.,CASRLAGTPLFF
TRBJ1-1,14,TRBV19,.,CASRMVGRDTEAFF
TRBJ2-7,15,TRBV6-1,TRBD2,CASSEMAGGPYEQYF
TRBJ2-5,12,TRBV28,.,CASSFWEETQYF
TRBJ2-7,14,TRBV7-3,TRBD2,CASSSGTSGTEQYF
TRBJ1-1,13,TRBV27,.,CASSFKAWTEAFF
TRBJ1-1,13,TRBV9,.,CASSPGQGDEAFF
TRBJ1-1,13,TRBV2,.,CASSWDGATEAFF
TRBJ2-5,19,TRBV6-1,TRBD2,CASRGDALAGDVGKETQYF
TRBJ2-3,13,TRBV6-4,.,CASSQQKGLTQYF
TRBJ2-6,18,TRBV10-1,.,CASIDRQDRKSRANVLTF
TRBJ2-3,15,TRBV6-4,TRBD2,CASSVALAGADTQYF
TRBJ1-6,11,TRBV20-1,.,CSAPRGSPLHF
TRBJ2-6,15,TRBV15,.,CATSKRGSGANVLTF
.,11,TRBV5-6,.,CASSSSNEQYF
TRBJ2-3,11,TRBV20-1,.,CSARELNTQYF
TRBJ1-4,13,TRBV2,.,CASRGDTNEKLFF
TRBJ2-5,16,TRBV10-3,TRBD2,CAISSSAGVKQETQYF
TRBJ2-1,15,TRBV5-1,TRBD2,CASSPTSGGYNEQFF
TRBJ2-6,16,TRBV19,TRBD1,CASSDRASSGANVLTF
TRBJ2-2,16,TRBV11-3,.,CASSLGADMGTGELFF
TRBJ1-5,13,TRBV28,.,CASSGDGLGPQHF
TRBJ1-4,14,TRBV28,.,CASSLGGRNEKLFF
TRBJ1-5,14,TRBV10-2,.,CASSEWGVDQPQHF
TRBJ2-7,14,TRBV27,.,CASSLRLFAYEQYF
TRBJ2-7,11,TRBV5-6,.,CASSGRHEQYF
TRBJ1-2,14,TRBV5-6,.,CASSFGEGVGGYTF
TRBJ2-2,16,TRBV4-3,TRBD2,CASSRRLAGNGGELFF
TRBJ2-1,15,TRBV5-8,TRBD1,CASRLRDRGMNEQFF